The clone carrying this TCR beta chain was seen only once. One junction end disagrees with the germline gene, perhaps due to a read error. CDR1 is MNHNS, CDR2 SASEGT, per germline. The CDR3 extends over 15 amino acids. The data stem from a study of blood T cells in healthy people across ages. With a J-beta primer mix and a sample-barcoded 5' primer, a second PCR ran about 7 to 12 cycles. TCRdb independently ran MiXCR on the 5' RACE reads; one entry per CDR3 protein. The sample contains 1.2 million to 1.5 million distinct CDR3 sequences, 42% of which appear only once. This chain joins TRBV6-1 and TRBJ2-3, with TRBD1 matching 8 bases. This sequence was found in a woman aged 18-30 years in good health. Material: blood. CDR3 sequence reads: CASSESRQGPDTQYF. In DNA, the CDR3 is TGTGCCAGCAGTGAAAGTCGACAGGGGCCAGACACGCAGTATTTT.